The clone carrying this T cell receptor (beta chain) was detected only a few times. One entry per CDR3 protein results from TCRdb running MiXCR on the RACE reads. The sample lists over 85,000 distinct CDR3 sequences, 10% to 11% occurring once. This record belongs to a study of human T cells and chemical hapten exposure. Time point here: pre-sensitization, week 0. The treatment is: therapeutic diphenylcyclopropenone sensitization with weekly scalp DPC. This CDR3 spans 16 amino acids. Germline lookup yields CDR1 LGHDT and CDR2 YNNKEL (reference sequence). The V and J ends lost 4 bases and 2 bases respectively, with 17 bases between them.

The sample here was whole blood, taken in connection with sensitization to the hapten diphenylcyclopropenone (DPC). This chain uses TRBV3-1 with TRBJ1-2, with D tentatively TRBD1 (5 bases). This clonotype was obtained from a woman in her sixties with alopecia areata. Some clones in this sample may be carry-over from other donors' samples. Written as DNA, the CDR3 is TGTGCCAGCAGCCCTCCAGGGTACACAACCAACTATGGCTACACCTTC. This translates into CASSPPGYTTNYGYTF. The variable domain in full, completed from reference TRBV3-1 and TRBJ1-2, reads DTAVSQTPKYLVTQMGNDKSIKCEQNLGHDTMYWYKQDSKKFLKIMFSYNNKELIINETVPNRFSPKSPDKAHLNLHINSLELGDSAVYFCASSPPGYTTNYGYTFGSGTRLTVV.